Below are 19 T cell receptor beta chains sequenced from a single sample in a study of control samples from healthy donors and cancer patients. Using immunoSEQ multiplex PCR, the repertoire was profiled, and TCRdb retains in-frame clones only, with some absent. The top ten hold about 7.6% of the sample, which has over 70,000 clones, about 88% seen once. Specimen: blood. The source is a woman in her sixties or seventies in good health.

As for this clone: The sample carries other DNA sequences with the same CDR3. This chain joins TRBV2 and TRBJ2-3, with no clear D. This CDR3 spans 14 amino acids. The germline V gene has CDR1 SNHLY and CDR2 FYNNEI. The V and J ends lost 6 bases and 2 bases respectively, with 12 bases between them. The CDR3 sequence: CASSDSSSTDTQYF. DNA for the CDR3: TGTGCCAGCAGCGACTCAAGCTCCACAGATACGCAGTATTTT.

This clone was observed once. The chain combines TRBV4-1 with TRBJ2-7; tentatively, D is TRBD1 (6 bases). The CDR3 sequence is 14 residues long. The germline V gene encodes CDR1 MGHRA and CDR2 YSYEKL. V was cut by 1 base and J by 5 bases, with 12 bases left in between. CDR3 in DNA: TGCGCCAGCAGCCAAGCACAGGGAGAGGACGAGCAGTACTTC. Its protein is CASSQAQGEDEQYF.

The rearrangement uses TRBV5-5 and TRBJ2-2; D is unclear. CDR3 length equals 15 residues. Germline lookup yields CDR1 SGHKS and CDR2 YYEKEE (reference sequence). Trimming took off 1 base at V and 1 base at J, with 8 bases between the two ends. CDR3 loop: CASSLLLGNTGELFF. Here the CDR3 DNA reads TGTGCCAGCAGCTTGCTTCTGGGGAACACCGGGGAGCTGTTTTTT.

CDR3 residues: CASSLGLGQGRTNEQFF. The DNA for the CDR3 is TGTGCCAGCAGCTTGGGTTTAGGGCAGGGGCGAACGAATGAGCAGTTCTTC. The chain uses TRBV5-6 and TRBJ2-1; D may be TRBD1 (6 bases). The CDR3 consists of 17 residues. CDR1 and CDR2 from the germline V gene are SGHDT and YYEEEE. The V end was cut by 0 bases, the J end by 7 bases, with 20 bases between.

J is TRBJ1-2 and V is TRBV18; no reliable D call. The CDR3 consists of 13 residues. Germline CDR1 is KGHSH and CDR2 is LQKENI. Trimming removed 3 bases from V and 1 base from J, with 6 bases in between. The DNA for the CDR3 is TGTGCCAGCTCACCGGACCATAACTATGGCTACACCTTC. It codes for CASSPDHNYGYTF.

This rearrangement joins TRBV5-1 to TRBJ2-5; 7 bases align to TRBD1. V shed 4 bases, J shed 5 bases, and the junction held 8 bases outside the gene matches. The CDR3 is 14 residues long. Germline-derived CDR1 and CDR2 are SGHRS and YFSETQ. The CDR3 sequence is CASSDPQGWETQYF. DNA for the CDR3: TGCGCCAGCAGCGACCCACAGGGGTGGGAGACCCAGTACTTC.

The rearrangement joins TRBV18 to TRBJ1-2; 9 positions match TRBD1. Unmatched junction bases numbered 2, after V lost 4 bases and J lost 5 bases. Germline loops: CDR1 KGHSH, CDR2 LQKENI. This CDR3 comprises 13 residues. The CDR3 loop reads CASSQDRGYGYTF. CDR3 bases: TGTGCCAGCTCACAGGACAGGGGATATGGCTACACCTTC.

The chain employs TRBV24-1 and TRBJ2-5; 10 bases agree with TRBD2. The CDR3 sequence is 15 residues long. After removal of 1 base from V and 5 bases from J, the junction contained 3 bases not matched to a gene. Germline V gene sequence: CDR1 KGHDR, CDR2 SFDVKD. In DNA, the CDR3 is TGTGCCACCAGTGATTTACCTAGCGGGGGTGAGACCCAGTACTTC. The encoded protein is CATSDLPSGGETQYF.

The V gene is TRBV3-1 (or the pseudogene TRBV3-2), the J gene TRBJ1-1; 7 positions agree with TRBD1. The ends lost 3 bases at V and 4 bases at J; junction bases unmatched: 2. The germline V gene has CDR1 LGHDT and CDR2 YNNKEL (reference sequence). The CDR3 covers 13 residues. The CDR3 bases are TGTGCCAGCAGCCACGGGACAGCCACTGAAGCTTTCTTT. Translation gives CASSHGTATEAFF.

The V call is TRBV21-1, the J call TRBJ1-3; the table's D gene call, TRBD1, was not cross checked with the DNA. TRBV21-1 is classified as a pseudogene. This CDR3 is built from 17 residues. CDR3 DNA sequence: TGTGCCAGCAGCCGCAAAGCAGGGGGCGCAAGTGGAAACACCATATATTTT. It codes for CASSRKAGGASGNTIYF.

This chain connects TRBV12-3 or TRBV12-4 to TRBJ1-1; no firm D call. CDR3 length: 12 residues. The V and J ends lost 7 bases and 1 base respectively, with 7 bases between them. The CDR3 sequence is CASTRENTEAFF. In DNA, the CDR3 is TGTGCCAGCACCCGTGAGAACACTGAAGCTTTCTTT.

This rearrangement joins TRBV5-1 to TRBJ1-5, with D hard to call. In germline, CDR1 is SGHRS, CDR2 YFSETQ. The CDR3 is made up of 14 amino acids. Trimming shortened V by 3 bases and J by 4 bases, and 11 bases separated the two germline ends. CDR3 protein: CASSWTDGNQPQHF. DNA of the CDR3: TGCGCCAGCAGCTGGACGGACGGGAATCAGCCCCAGCATTTT.

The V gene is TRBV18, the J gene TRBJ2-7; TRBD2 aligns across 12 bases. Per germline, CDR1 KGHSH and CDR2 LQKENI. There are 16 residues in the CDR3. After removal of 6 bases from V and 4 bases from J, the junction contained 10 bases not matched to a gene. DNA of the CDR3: TGTGCCAGCTCCCCATCACTAGCGGGGGGAGATTACGAGCAGTACTTC. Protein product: CASSPSLAGGDYEQYF.

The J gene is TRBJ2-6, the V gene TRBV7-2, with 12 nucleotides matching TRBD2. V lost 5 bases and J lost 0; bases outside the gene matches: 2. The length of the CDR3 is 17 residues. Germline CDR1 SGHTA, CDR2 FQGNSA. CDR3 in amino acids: CASSILAGGSGANVLTF. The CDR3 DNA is TGTGCCAGCAGCATACTAGCGGGGGGCTCTGGGGCCAACGTCCTGACTTTC. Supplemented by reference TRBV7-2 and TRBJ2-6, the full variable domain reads GAGVSQSPSNKVTEKGKDVELRCDPISGHTALYWYRQSLGQGLEFLIYFQGNSAPDKSGLPSDRFSAERTGGSVSTLTIQRTQQEDSAVYLCASSILAGGSGANVLTFGAGSRLTVL.

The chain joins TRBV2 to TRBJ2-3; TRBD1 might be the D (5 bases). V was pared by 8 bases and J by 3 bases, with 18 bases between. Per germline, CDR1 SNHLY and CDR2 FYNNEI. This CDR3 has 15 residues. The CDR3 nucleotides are TGTGCCAGCCGTGGAATCGGCAGGGTTACAGATACGCAGTATTTT. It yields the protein CASRGIGRVTDTQYF.

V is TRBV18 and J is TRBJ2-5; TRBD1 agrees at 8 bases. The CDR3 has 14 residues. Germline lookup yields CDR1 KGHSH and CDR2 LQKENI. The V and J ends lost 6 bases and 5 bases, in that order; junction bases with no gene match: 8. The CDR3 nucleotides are TGTGCCAGCTCCGGCGGACAGGGTGGGGAGACCCAGTACTTC. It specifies CASSGGQGGETQYF.

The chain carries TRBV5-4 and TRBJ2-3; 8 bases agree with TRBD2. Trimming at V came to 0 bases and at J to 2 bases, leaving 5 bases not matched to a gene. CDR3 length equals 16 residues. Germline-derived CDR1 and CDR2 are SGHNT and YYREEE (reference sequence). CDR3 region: CASSLVGGRLTDTQYF. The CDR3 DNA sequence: TGTGCCAGCAGCTTGGTTGGCGGGAGGCTCACAGATACGCAGTATTTT.

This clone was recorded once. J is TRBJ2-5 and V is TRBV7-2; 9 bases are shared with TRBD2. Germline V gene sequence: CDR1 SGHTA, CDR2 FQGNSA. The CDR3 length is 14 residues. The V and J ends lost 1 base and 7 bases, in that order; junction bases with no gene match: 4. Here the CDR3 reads CASSLGGRVGTQYF. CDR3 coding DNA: TGTGCCAGCAGCTTAGGCGGGAGGGTTGGGACCCAGTACTTC.

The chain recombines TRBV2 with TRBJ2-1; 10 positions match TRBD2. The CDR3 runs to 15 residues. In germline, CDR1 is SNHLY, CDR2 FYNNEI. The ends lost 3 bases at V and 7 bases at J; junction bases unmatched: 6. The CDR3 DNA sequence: TGTGCCAGCAGTGATGGACTAGCGGTGGGGAATGAGCAGTTCTTC. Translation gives CASSDGLAVGNEQFF.